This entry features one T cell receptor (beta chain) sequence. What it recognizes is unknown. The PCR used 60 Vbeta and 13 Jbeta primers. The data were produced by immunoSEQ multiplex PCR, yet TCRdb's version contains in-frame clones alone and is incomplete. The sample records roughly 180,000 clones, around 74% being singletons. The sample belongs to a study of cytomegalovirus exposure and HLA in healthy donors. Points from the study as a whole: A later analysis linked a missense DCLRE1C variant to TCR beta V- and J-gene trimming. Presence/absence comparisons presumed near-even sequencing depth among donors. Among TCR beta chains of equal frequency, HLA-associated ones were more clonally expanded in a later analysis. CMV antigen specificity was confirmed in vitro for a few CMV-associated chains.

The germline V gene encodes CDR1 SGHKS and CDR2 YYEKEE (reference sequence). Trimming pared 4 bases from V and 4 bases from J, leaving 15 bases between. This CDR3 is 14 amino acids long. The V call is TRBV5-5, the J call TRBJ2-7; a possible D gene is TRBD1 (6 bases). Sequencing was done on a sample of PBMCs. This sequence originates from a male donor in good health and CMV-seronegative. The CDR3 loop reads CASSPRQVGYEQYF. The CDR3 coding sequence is TGTGCCAGCAGCCCACGACAGGTAGGGTACGAGCAGTACTTC. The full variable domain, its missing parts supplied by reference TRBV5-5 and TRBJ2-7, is DAGVTQSPTHLIKTRGQQVTLRCSPISGHKSVSWYQQVLGQGPQFIFQYYEKEERGRGNFPDRFSARQFPNYSSELNVNALLLGDSALYLCASSPRQVGYEQYFGPGTRLTVT.